Listed here are 26 T cell receptor beta chains from one sample, sequenced in a study of T cell repertoires in cytomegalovirus infection. TCRdb fed the reads into MiXCR, producing one record per CDR3 protein. The table records about 490,000 distinct CDR3 sequences, about a quarter of them present only once. The source material was PBMCs. These receptors were collected from a human donor in good health (CMV status not recorded). Some clones in this sample may be carry-over from other donors' samples.

This clonotype was recorded at least ten times. The rearrangement uses TRBV12-3 or TRBV12-4 and TRBJ2-2; D not certain. V gave up 6 bases and J gave up 6 bases, with 8 bases separating them. The length of the CDR3 is 12 residues. The CDR3 bases are TGTGCCAGCAGCGTACCCCCCGGGGAGCTGTTTTTT. Its protein product is CASSVPPGELFF.

This clonotype came up a few times. The chain recombines TRBV6-2 or TRBV6-3 with TRBJ2-1; 7 nucleotides align to TRBD2. The CDR3 contains 13 residues. V was clipped by 11 bases and J by 9 bases; unmatched bases: 13. Per the germline V gene, CDR1 is MNHEY and CDR2 is SVGEGT. CDR3 amino acids: CAGRGDGGFEQFF. The CDR3 nucleotides read TGTGCCGGACGTGGGGACGGGGGGTTTGAGCAGTTCTTC.

The chain carries TRBV5-5 and TRBJ2-2, with 11 bases matching TRBD1. CDR1 is SGHKS, CDR2 YYEKEE, per germline (reference sequence). This CDR3 contains 17 residues. V lost 2 bases, J lost 0 bases, and 3 bases stayed unmatched. For the CDR3, the DNA is TGTGCCAGCAGCTTATTGGGACAGGGGGCGAACACCGGGGAGCTGTTTTTT. Its protein is CASSLLGQGANTGELFF.

This chain uses TRBV3-1 with TRBJ2-2; D is unclear. Trimming removed 4 bases from V and 6 bases from J, with 9 bases in between. The CDR3 contains 13 residues. Germline V lookup: CDR1 LGHDT, CDR2 YNNKEL (reference sequence). The CDR3 nucleotides read TGTGCCAGCAGCCCAATGTTGTCCGGGGAGCTGTTTTTT. This translates into CASSPMLSGELFF.

V and J are TRBV5-1 and TRBJ1-6, with a possible D match to TRBD1 (6 bases). The germline gives CDR1 SGHRS, CDR2 YFSETQ. With 0 bases removed from V and 6 bases from J, the gap between germline ends came to 13 bases. CDR3 length equals 16 residues. CDR3 in DNA: TGCGCCAGCAGCTTGGATTCGGGGGGCCGTAATTCACCCCTCCACTTT. Translated, it gives CASSLDSGGRNSPLHF.

This clonotype was seen more than once but under ten times. This chain joins TRBV12-3 or TRBV12-4 and TRBJ1-5; perhaps TRBD1 as D (6 bases). V lost 5 bases and J lost 10, with 15 bases in between. The CDR3 runs to 13 residues. This chain's CDR3 is CASSRDRILPQHF. The CDR3 DNA is TGTGCCAGCAGTAGAGACAGGATCCTTCCCCAGCATTTT.

This clonotype occurred many times. V usage is TRBV7-2 and J usage is TRBJ1-5; D is uncertain. The ends were cut back, 5 bases at V and 5 bases at J, with 10 bases in the middle. The CDR3 spans 13 residues. CDR1 SGHTA and CDR2 FQGNSA come from the germline V gene. The CDR3 loop reads CASSHGSYQPQHF. The CDR3 bases are TGTGCCAGCAGCCATGGTTCCTATCAGCCCCAGCATTTT.

The V gene is TRBV4-1, the J gene TRBJ2-3; 7 bases are shared with TRBD2. Trimming removed 1 base from V and 2 bases from J; junction bases left unmatched: 3. The CDR3 contains 15 residues. CDR1 MGHRA and CDR2 YSYEKL come from the germline V gene. CDR3 in DNA: TGCGCCAGCAGCCAAGCAACTAGCGTCACAGATACGCAGTATTTT. This codes for CASSQATSVTDTQYF.

The chain employs TRBV6-1 and TRBJ1-3, with D perhaps matching TRBD1 (5 bases). The germline V gene has CDR1 MNHNS and CDR2 SASEGT. This CDR3 spans 16 amino acids. The V end was cut by 6 bases, the J end by 2 bases, with 17 bases between. The CDR3 reads CASSPLEPGAGNTIYF. As DNA, the CDR3 is TGTGCCAGCAGCCCCTTGGAACCGGGGGCTGGAAACACCATATATTTT.

This sequence joins TRBV18 and TRBJ2-5; D might be TRBD1 (6 bases). From germline, CDR1 is KGHSH and CDR2 LQKENI. The V end was cut by 2 bases, the J end by 0 bases, with 7 bases between. The CDR3 runs 14 residues. The CDR3 DNA is TGTGCCAGCTCACCATACAGGGACCAAGAGACCCAGTACTTC. Its translation is CASSPYRDQETQYF.

This clonotype was seen more than once but under ten times. The CDR3 reads CAISESGQYNSPLHF. The CDR3 nucleotides read TGTGCCATCAGTGAGTCTGGACAGTATAATTCACCCCTCCACTTT. V usage is TRBV10-3 and J usage is TRBJ1-6; tentative D call: TRBD1 (6 bases). Germline CDR1 is ENHRY and CDR2 is SYGVKD. The ends were cut back, 0 bases at V and 4 bases at J, with 7 bases in the middle. The CDR3 contains 15 residues.

The chain carries TRBV27 and TRBJ2-1; 12 positions match TRBD1. V trimming: 6 bases; J trimming: 0 bases; junction bases outside the gene matches: 15. The germline gives CDR1 MNHEY, CDR2 SMNVEV (reference sequence). This CDR3 is 20 amino acids long. CDR3 coding DNA: TGTGCCAGCAGACTTCGCGGGACAGGGGGCGATTTCGGCTCCTACAATGAGCAGTTCTTC. As protein: CASRLRGTGGDFGSYNEQFF.

The gene calls are TRBV5-1 and TRBJ2-2, with D unresolved. V dropped 0 bases and J dropped 0 bases, with 9 bases sitting between them. The CDR3 is made up of 16 amino acids. From germline, CDR1 is SGHRS and CDR2 YFSETQ. The DNA of the CDR3 is TGCGCCAGCAGCTTGGCCGGCAGCGCGAACACCGGGGAGCTGTTTTTT. Translation gives CASSLAGSANTGELFF.

V gene TRBV28 combines with J gene TRBJ2-7, with D possibly TRBD2 on 6 matching bases. The V and J ends lost 8 bases and 4 bases respectively, with 12 bases between them. The CDR3 spans 12 residues. The V gene's germline CDR1 is MDHEN and CDR2 SYDVKM. The CDR3 here is CASALAEYEQYF. The DNA for the CDR3 is TGTGCCAGCGCGTTAGCGGAATACGAGCAGTACTTC.

This clonotype was observed a few times. CDR3 residues: CASSPGPVYEQYV. DNA for the CDR3: TGTGCCAGCAGTCCTGGCCCTGTTTACGAGCAGTACGTC. The gene calls are TRBV12-3 or TRBV12-4 and TRBJ2-7; D is unresolved. The germline V and J ends were trimmed by 5 bases and 4 bases, with 12 bases remaining between them. The CDR3 has 13 amino acids.

The V gene is TRBV11-2, the J gene TRBJ2-5; D gene uncertain. Germline loops: CDR1 SGHAT, CDR2 FQNNGV. V shed 1 base and J shed 2 bases, with 8 bases lying between them. The CDR3 is made up of 14 amino acids. CDR3 sequence: CASSLGIRQETQYF. The CDR3 DNA is TGTGCCAGCAGCTTAGGTATCAGGCAAGAGACCCAGTACTTC.

The chain has TRBV28 and TRBJ2-1, with 10 bases that match TRBD2. The CDR3 extends over 15 amino acids. CDR1 and CDR2 (germline): MDHEN, SYDVKM. The V segment lost 4 bases and the J segment 5 bases; nucleotides outside the gene matches: 5. CDR3 DNA: TGTGCCAGCAGTTCGCTAGCGGGAGTACACAATGAGCAGTTCTTC. Its translation: CASSSLAGVHNEQFF.

In its sample, this clonotype was seen many times. J is TRBJ1-3 and V is TRBV7-6; D is possibly TRBD1 (5 bases). The CDR3 runs to 14 residues. The ends were cut back, 1 base at V and 9 bases at J, with 13 bases in the middle. Germline lookup yields CDR1 SGHVS and CDR2 FNYEAQ. CDR3: CASSLVGVGGTIYF. The CDR3 DNA follows: TGTGCCAGCAGCTTAGTTGGGGTTGGGGGCACCATATATTTT. Full variable domain (rest looked up from reference TRBV7-6 and TRBJ1-3): GAGVSQSPRYKVTKRGQDVALRCDPISGHVSLYWYRQALGQGPEFLTYFNYEAQQDKSGLPNDRFSAERPEGSISTLTIQRTEQRDSAMYRCASSLVGVGGTIYFGEGSWLTVV.

This chain links TRBV7-9 with TRBJ1-2; maybe TRBD1 (6 bases). Looked up from germline, CDR1 is SEHNR and CDR2 is FQNEAQ (reference sequence). This CDR3 has 13 amino acids. With 1 base removed from V and 13 bases from J, the gap between germline ends came to 16 bases. This CDR3 reads CASSLEGQPPRTF. The CDR3 DNA follows: TGTGCCAGCAGCTTAGAAGGACAGCCGCCCCGCACCTTC.

This clonotype showed up just a few times. The genes are TRBV11-2 and TRBJ2-7; 7 bases agree with TRBD1. V shed 8 bases, J shed 4 bases, and the junction held 2 bases outside the gene matches. The CDR3 consists of 11 residues. Germline V CDR1 and CDR2: SGHAT, FQNNGV. CDR3 coding DNA: TGTGCCAGCTTGACAGGGTACGAGCAGTACTTC. Its protein product is CASLTGYEQYF.

This clonotype was counted between two and nine times. The chain uses TRBV29-1 and TRBJ1-1; 7 bases line up with TRBD1. V trimming: 6 bases; J trimming: 4 bases; junction bases outside the gene matches: 8. CDR3 length: 13 residues. The germline gives CDR1 SQVTM, CDR2 ANQGSEA. Here the CDR3 reads CSVAQGRGTEAFF. CDR3 in DNA: TGCAGCGTCGCACAGGGGAGGGGCACTGAAGCTTTCTTT.

V and J are TRBV20-1 and TRBJ2-3, with no clear D. The germline V and J ends were trimmed by 6 bases and 6 bases, with 22 bases remaining between them. The CDR3 covers 15 residues. Germline values: CDR1 DFQATT, CDR2 SNEGSKA (reference sequence). The CDR3 DNA reads as TGCAGTGCACGCGAAACGTGGCTGCCCTGGGATACGCAGTATTTT. Protein product: CSARETWLPWDTQYF.

This chain connects TRBV6-1 to TRBJ2-3; TRBD1 agrees at 8 bases. This CDR3 is built from 15 residues. The V and J ends lost 6 bases and 4 bases, in that order; junction bases with no gene match: 9. Germline values: CDR1 MNHNS, CDR2 SASEGT. As DNA, the CDR3 is TGTGCCAGCAGGATGACGGACAGGGCCGCAGATACGCAGTATTTT. This encodes CASRMTDRAADTQYF.

The chain is built from TRBV20-1 and TRBJ2-2; D perhaps matches TRBD2 (6 bases). Germline-derived CDR1 and CDR2 are DFQATT and SNEGSKA (reference sequence). V was pared by 0 bases and J by 1 base, with 6 bases between. The CDR3 totals 14 residues. CDR3 amino acids: CSARDSGNTGELFF. CDR3 DNA: TGCAGTGCTAGAGATAGCGGGAACACCGGGGAGCTGTTTTTT.

The rearrangement uses TRBV6-2 or TRBV6-3 and TRBJ1-1, with unresolved D. Trimming removed 5 bases at V and 4 bases at J, with 17 bases between. CDR1 MNHEY and CDR2 SVGEGT come from the germline V gene. The CDR3 covers 15 residues. CDR3 in DNA: TGTGCCAGCAGTCCTCATGGTCCCCGGACCACTGAAGCTTTCTTT. This translates into CASSPHGPRTTEAFF.

The chain carries TRBV19 and TRBJ1-2; 10 bases line up with TRBD1. With 3 bases clipped from V and 8 bases from J, the junction kept 12 bases outside the gene matches. CDR3 length: 16 amino acids. Germline values: CDR1 LNHDA, CDR2 SQIVND (reference sequence). As DNA, the CDR3 is TGTGCCAGTAGTATCCGCAGGACAGGGGGAGGCGGGGGCTACACCTTC. Encoded protein: CASSIRRTGGGGGYTF.